This TCR beta chain was identified in a study of T cells after yellow fever vaccination. Study-wide results and limits: Reappearance after the booster was seen for most primary-vaccination clones, at 95% to 98% CD4 and around 90% CD8. A secondary response was less intense yet reached its peak sooner, at day 5 versus 15.

By 5'RACE template switching, TCR cDNA was produced, with a universal primer site and UMIs added in the process. Using its own MiXCR run on the 5' RACE reads, TCRdb lists one record per CDR3 protein. Of tens of thousands of distinct CDR3 sequences detected, about 7.7% appear once; the ten largest clones hold 41%. Ten or more counts support this clonotype. Its antigen is not identified. This CDR3 spans 12 amino acids. The germline V and J ends were trimmed by 3 bases and 5 bases, with 8 bases remaining between them. Germline CDR1 MNHEY, CDR2 SMNVEV (reference sequence). The clonotype comes from a man aged 30 to 45 who received the YFV17D yellow fever vaccine. Sequencing was performed on CD8+ T cells sorted from PBMCs, taken on the day of the yellow fever booster vaccination. The chain joins TRBV27 to TRBJ2-7; D is unclear. CDR3 nucleotide sequence: TGTGCCAGCAGTTTTTCGGGCCACGAGCAGTACTTC. Protein sequence: CASSFSGHEQYF.